The next 27 T cell receptor beta chains were all read from a single sample in a study of tissue T cells after allogeneic stem cell transplantation. Time point meaning: mouse harvest day 14 after allogeneic transplant. Tail vein injection delivered 10^7 T-cell-depleted bone marrow cells and 10^6 splenic CD5+ T cells. Clones were sequenced by immunoSEQ multiplex PCR, and TCRdb holds only the in-frame ones, with some missing. The sample has over a thousand clones; 50% to 65% are singletons. The sequenced material came from liver tissue. These receptors came from a female BALB/c mouse given C57BL/6 T cells with graft-versus-host disease after an allogeneic hematopoietic cell transplant.

Note on this clone: Gene and germline names: mouse. The read terminates 1 residue ahead of where the CDR3 ends, so the germline J gene completes it. The chain couples TRBV16 to TRBJ2-2; 10 bases agree with TRBD1. This CDR3 has 13 residues. The V gene end was trimmed by 3 bases and the J gene end by 11 bases; junction bases not matched to a gene: 3. The germline V gene encodes CDR1 SGHSA and CDR2 FRNQAP. This chain's CDR3 is CASSFGQGVQLYF. Incomplete CDR3 DNA: TGTGCAAGCAGCTTCGGACAGGGGGTCCAGCTCTAC.

Worth noting for this clone: The gene names here belong to mouse. The read comes to an end 1 residue before the CDR3 does, leaving the germline J gene to fill in the end. V and J are TRBV5 and TRBJ1-2; 7 bases fit TRBD1. The CDR3 runs to 14 residues. Germline lookup yields CDR1 LGHNA and CDR2 YNLKQL (reference sequence). J was trimmed by 2 bases and V by 0 bases; bases with no gene match: 0. The CDR3 sequence is CASSQDRGNSDYTF. CDR3 DNA (partial): TGTGCCAGCAGCCAAGACAGGGGGAACTCCGACTACACC.

On this clone: The junction departs from germline at one end; a sequencing error may be responsible. The listed genes are named as in mouse. The sequenced fragment ends 1 residue before the CDR3 boundary, so the rest is inferred from the germline J gene. The V gene is TRBV26, the J gene TRBJ2-3, with D perhaps matching TRBD1 (7 bases). This CDR3 region has 14 residues. Germline V gene sequence: CDR1 KGHPV, CDR2 FQNQEV (reference sequence). CDR3 DNA, as far as it was read: TGTGCCGGCAGTCTGAGGGGGCGCGCAGAAACGCTGTAT. It yields the protein CAGSLRGRAETLY. The whole CDR3 is CAGSLRGRAETLYF.

On this clone: All gene names here are mouse names. The read ends 1 residue early relative to the CDR3; the germline J gene fills the gap. The genes are TRBV20 and TRBJ1-2; D may be TRBD1 (6 bases). The germline V and J ends were trimmed by 5 bases and 1 base, with 8 bases remaining between them. The CDR3 is made up of 12 amino acids. Germline V lookup: CDR1 GFQATS, CDR2 STVNSAI. Incomplete CDR3 DNA: TGTGGTGCTGCCAGGGGAAACTCCGACTACACC. It yields the protein CGAARGNSDYT. The CDR3 in its entirety is CGAARGNSDYTF.

This clone is deemed large. Gene names follow the mouse nomenclature. Read data end 1 residue before the CDR3 end; the end is taken from the germline J gene. The J gene is TRBJ1-2, the V gene TRBV26; tentatively, D is TRBD1 (5 bases). Looked up from germline, CDR1 is KGHPV and CDR2 is FQNQEV (reference sequence). The germline V and J ends were trimmed by 1 base and 4 bases, with 10 bases remaining between them. The CDR3 runs to 14 residues. The CDR3 DNA, read in part, is TGTGCCAGCAGTCTGTTGGTCAGGGTCTCCGACTACACC. Translating it yields CASSLLVRVSDYT. The entire CDR3 protein reads CASSLLVRVSDYTF.

This clone was picked up a small number of times. Gene names denote mouse genes. The read stops 1 residue short of the end of the CDR3; the missing end is completed from the germline J gene. This chain links TRBV4 with TRBJ2-7; 8 nucleotides align to TRBD2. The ends lost 3 bases at V and 7 bases at J; junction bases unmatched: 2. The CDR3 is 12 amino acids. Germline CDR1 LGHDT, CDR2 YNNKQL (reference sequence). The DNA read from the CDR3 is TGTGCCAGCAGCTACTGGGGGGAGGAACAGTAC. The encoded protein is CASSYWGEEQY. The full-length CDR3 reads as CASSYWGEEQYF.

Regarding this clone: The genes and germline here are from mouse. From the germline J gene comes the end of the CDR3, since the read stops 1 residue before it. The chain carries TRBV26 and TRBJ1-2; D is perhaps TRBD1 (6 bases). The CDR3 is 14 residues long. Germline V lookup: CDR1 KGHPV, CDR2 FQNQEV (reference sequence). V dropped 2 bases and J dropped 0 bases, with 7 bases sitting between them. The part of the CDR3 DNA that was read is TGTGCCAGCAGTCTGGGGGGCCCAAACTCCGACTACACC. Protein: CASSLGGPNSDYT. The whole CDR3 protein reads CASSLGGPNSDYTF.

Details on this clone: The gene names given are mouse names. Read coverage stops 1 residue before the CDR3 terminus; the germline J gene supplies the remainder. The chain is built from TRBV15 and TRBJ1-1; D is unresolved. CDR3 length: 11 amino acids. V was shortened by 2 bases and J by 3 bases, with 1 base between the two germline ends. Germline V gene data show CDR1 as SGHND and CDR2 as FRSKSL. CDR3 DNA (partial): TGTGCCAGCAGTTTATACACAGAAGTCTTC. Its protein product is CASSLYTEVF. The whole CDR3 sequence is CASSLYTEVFF.

As for this clone: Mouse germline and gene names are used. The CDR3 is cut off 1 residue early in the read; its end comes from the germline J gene. The V and J genes are TRBV16 and TRBJ1-2, with unresolved D. The V and J ends lost 1 base and 0 bases respectively, with 6 bases between them. The CDR3 length is 14 residues. The germline CDR1 and CDR2 sequences are SGHSA and FRNQAP. The CDR3 sequence: CASSLGTANSDYTF. Incomplete CDR3 DNA: TGTGCAAGCAGCTTAGGGACGGCAAACTCCGACTACACC.

Remarks on this clone: Germline and genes here are mouse. The CDR3 end falls 1 residue outside the read, so it is completed with the germline J gene. The gene calls are TRBV26 and TRBJ2-5, with TRBD2 identical over 10 bases. The CDR3 runs 14 residues. Germline assignment: CDR1 KGHPV and CDR2 FQNQEV (reference sequence). V was pared by 6 bases and J by 0 bases, with 0 bases of the junction left unmatched. CDR3 protein: CASRLGGNQDTQYF. Partial CDR3 DNA: TGTGCCAGCAGACTGGGGGGGAACCAAGACACCCAGTAC.

A remark on this clone: The gene names given are mouse names. CDR3 amino acids: CASSPDWGGAETLYF. The sequenced CDR3 bases are TGTGCCAGCTCTCCAGACTGGGGGGGCGCTGAAACGCTGTAT. The chain recombines TRBV12-2 with TRBJ2-3, with 12 positions matching TRBD2. Sequencing ends 1 residue short of the CDR3 end; the germline J gene provides the rest. This CDR3 comprises 15 residues. After removal of 2 bases from V and 6 bases from J, the junction contained 5 bases not matched to a gene. Germline CDR1 is SGHLS and CDR2 is HYDKME.

This clone ranks as hyperexpanded (1% or more). The gene names given are mouse names. The read terminates 1 residue ahead of where the CDR3 ends, so the germline J gene completes it. The identical CDR3 is also encoded by other nucleotide sequences in the sample. The J gene is TRBJ2-1, the V gene TRBV12-2; the match to TRBD2 covers 10 bases. With 1 base clipped from V and 7 bases from J, the junction kept 9 bases outside the gene matches. Germline values: CDR1 SGHLS, CDR2 HYDKME. The CDR3 has 16 amino acids. The CDR3 bases that were read are TGTGCCAGCTCTCTAGGGCTGGGGGGGCGCGGAGCTGAGCAGTTC. Its translation: CASSLGLGGRGAEQF. The full CDR3 protein is CASSLGLGGRGAEQFF.

On this clone itself: Gene names are the mouse ones. The CDR3 reads CASTSDRQNTLYF. CDR3 bases read: TGTGCCAGCACCTCGGACAGACAAAACACCTTGTAC. The chain employs TRBV3 and TRBJ2-4; tentative D call: TRBD1 (6 bases). Read data end 1 residue before the CDR3 end; the end is taken from the germline J gene. The V end was cut by 7 bases, the J end by 3 bases, with 11 bases between. This CDR3 contains 13 residues. Germline V CDR1 and CDR2: SNHLY, FYNGKV (reference sequence).

Regarding this clone: These gene names are mouse names. The part of the CDR3 DNA that was read is TGTGCCAGCAGTGAGAGGGTAAACACAGAAGTCTTC. Translated, it gives CASSERVNTEVF. The full CDR3 protein is CASSERVNTEVFF. The gene calls are TRBV13-3 and TRBJ1-1; D gene uncertain. The read terminates 1 residue ahead of where the CDR3 ends, so the germline J gene completes it. The germline V gene encodes CDR1 NNHDY and CDR2 SYVADS. Deletions cut 2 bases from V and 1 base from J, with 6 bases between. The CDR3 has 13 residues.

Turning to this clone: Germline and genes here are mouse. The DNA ends 1 residue before the CDR3 does, and the rest of the CDR3 is filled in from the germline J gene. The J gene is TRBJ2-1, the V gene TRBV2, with D tentatively TRBD2 (7 bases). Germline V gene data show CDR1 as LGHNA and CDR2 as YSYQKL. V lost 0 bases and J 7 bases, leaving 13 bases between the germline ends. The CDR3 is made up of 15 amino acids. The CDR3 region is CASSQDGGLRAEQFF. Incomplete CDR3 DNA: TGTGCCAGCAGCCAAGATGGGGGGCTAAGGGCTGAGCAGTTC.

As regards this clone: Gene names are mouse gene names. The CDR3 extends 1 residue past the end of the read, so its final part is completed from the germline J gene. The chain is built from TRBV1 and TRBJ2-4, with 9 bases fitting TRBD2. Germline V lookup: CDR1 NSQYPW, CDR2 LRSPGD (reference sequence). CDR3 size: 14 residues. The ends lost 0 bases at V and 5 bases at J; junction bases unmatched: 0. CDR3 loop: CTCSAEGLGNTLYF. Incomplete CDR3 DNA: TGCACCTGCAGTGCAGAGGGACTGGGAAACACCTTGTAC.

This clone was seen a few times. Mouse germline and gene names are used. The read ends 1 residue early relative to the CDR3; the germline J gene fills the gap. The chain recombines TRBV1 with TRBJ2-7; TRBD1 is a possible D gene (5 bases). Trimming cost V 1 base and J 4 bases, with 5 bases left between them. The germline V gene encodes CDR1 NSQYPW and CDR2 LRSPGD (reference sequence). The CDR3 consists of 12 residues. CDR3 region: CTCSAGQYEQYF. The CDR3 DNA, read in part, is TGCACCTGCAGTGCAGGACAGTATGAACAGTAC.

This clone was observed a few times. Gene names denote mouse genes. The read gets to within 1 residue of the CDR3 end, and the germline J gene fills in the rest. The chain is built from TRBV16 and TRBJ2-7; no definite D call. The CDR3 length is 12 residues. V lost 2 bases to trimming and J lost 0 bases, with 2 bases between them. The germline CDR1 and CDR2 sequences are SGHSA and FRNQAP. The CDR3 is CASSLSSYEQYF. CDR3 DNA, as far as it was read: TGTGCAAGCAGCTTAAGCTCCTATGAACAGTAC.

This clone has just a few counts. The germline and genes are mouse ones. The sequenced fragment ends 1 residue before the CDR3 boundary, so the rest is inferred from the germline J gene. The V gene is TRBV2, the J gene TRBJ2-2; D is undetermined. Trimming took off 0 bases at V and 0 bases at J, with 8 bases between the two ends. The CDR3 is 16 residues long. CDR1 is LGHNA and CDR2 is YSYQKL in the germline V gene. CDR3 sequence reads: CASSQEWQSNTGQLYF. CDR3 bases read: TGTGCCAGCAGCCAAGAATGGCAGTCAAACACCGGGCAGCTCTAC.

As to this clone: Germline and genes here are mouse. The CDR3 end lies 1 residue beyond the end of the read and is filled in from the germline J gene. The chain employs TRBV12-1 and TRBJ1-4, with D hard to call. This CDR3 is built from 15 residues. Germline V gene lookup returns CDR1 SGHSN and CDR2 HYEKVE. Trimming left V 4 bases short and J 3 bases short, with 14 bases between. CDR3 bases read: TGTGCCAGCTCCCGTTTTGTACCTCCCAACGAAAGATTATTT. It specifies CASSRFVPPNERLF. In full, the CDR3 reads CASSRFVPPNERLFF. The full variable domain, its missing parts supplied by reference TRBV12-1 and TRBJ1-4, is DSGVVQSPRHIIKEKGGRSVLTCIPISGHSNVVWYQQTLGKELKFLIQHYEKVERDKGFLPSRFSVQQFDDYHSEMNMSALELEDSAMYFCASSRFVPPNERLFFGHGTKLSVL.

Note on this clone: Gene names refer to mouse genes. The read terminates 1 residue before the CDR3 end, so the remaining end is supplied by the germline J gene. The chain combines TRBV13-2 with TRBJ2-7; the match to TRBD2 covers 13 bases. Germline CDR1 reads NNHNN; CDR2 reads SYGAGS (reference sequence). V gave up 3 bases and J gave up 7 bases; unmatched junction bases: 4. The CDR3 contains 14 residues. The CDR3 spells CASGGTGGAPEQYF. The part of the CDR3 DNA that was read is TGTGCCAGCGGTGGGACTGGGGGGGCGCCCGAACAGTAC.

On this clone: Gene names are mouse gene names. Coverage ceases 1 residue before the CDR3 finishes, and the germline J gene fills in the end. The chain joins TRBV26 to TRBJ2-3; 10 nucleotides line up with TRBD2. Germline CDR1 KGHPV, CDR2 FQNQEV (reference sequence). The CDR3 covers 14 residues. The trim removed 6 bases at V and 1 base at J, leaving 1 base unmatched. Partial CDR3 DNA: TGTGCCAGCAGCGGACTGGGGGGTGCAGAAACGCTGTAT. Translated, it gives CASSGLGGAETLY. The entire CDR3 is CASSGLGGAETLYF.

Of note for this clone: The gene names here belong to mouse. The missing CDR3 end, 1 residue past where the read stops, is filled in from the germline J gene. This CDR3 is also generated by other DNA sequences in the sample. The genes are TRBV3 and TRBJ2-7; no definite D call. With 2 bases removed from V and 3 bases from J, the gap between germline ends came to 11 bases. There are 14 residues in the CDR3. Germline V gene lookup returns CDR1 SNHLY and CDR2 FYNGKV (reference sequence). Incomplete CDR3 DNA: TGTGCCAGCAGCTTACTCTCCGGGGACTATGAACAGTAC. Protein: CASSLLSGDYEQY. The full CDR3 protein reads CASSLLSGDYEQYF.

As regards this clone: Genes and germline come from the mouse. From the germline J gene comes the end of the CDR3, since the read stops 1 residue before it. The sample has other DNA sequences that encode this CDR3 too. The rearrangement joins TRBV26 to TRBJ2-3; D is unclear. The CDR3 covers 14 residues. CDR1 is KGHPV, CDR2 FQNQEV, per germline (reference sequence). Trimming removed 3 bases at V and 0 bases at J, with 7 bases between. The CDR3 sequence is CASSLGASAETLYF. The DNA read from the CDR3 is TGTGCCAGCAGTCTAGGAGCTAGTGCAGAAACGCTGTAT. Full variable domain (rest looked up from reference TRBV26 and TRBJ2-3): NSKVIQTPRYLVKGQGQKAKMRCIPEKGHPVVFWYQQNKNNEFKFLINFQNQEVLQQIDMTEKRFSAECPSNSPCSLEIQSSEAGDSALYLCASSLGASAETLYFGSGTRLTVL.

Concerning this clone itself: Genes and germline are mouse. The CDR3 end is not reached by the read, which stops 1 residue before it; the germline J gene fills it in. The rearrangement joins TRBV26 to TRBJ1-1; TRBD1 aligns across 8 bases. Germline CDR1 is KGHPV and CDR2 is FQNQEV (reference sequence). CDR3 length: 16 amino acids. J was trimmed by 0 bases and V by 0 bases; bases with no gene match: 3. This CDR3 reads CASSLSMGQANTEVFF. The CDR3 DNA, read in part, is TGTGCCAGCAGTCTGTCGATGGGACAGGCAAACACAGAAGTCTTC.

Note on this clone: Gene names follow the mouse nomenclature. The sequence runs out 1 residue before the end of the CDR3; the remainder is reconstructed from the germline J gene. V usage is TRBV12-1 and J usage is TRBJ1-4; the D is unclear. Germline loops: CDR1 SGHSN, CDR2 HYEKVE. The CDR3 contains 14 residues. V was cut by 0 bases and J by 5 bases, with 9 bases left in between. CDR3 DNA (partial): TGTGCCAGCTCTCTCTCCCACCGAAACGAAAGATTATTT. The encoded protein is CASSLSHRNERLF. The complete CDR3 protein is CASSLSHRNERLFF.

As concerns this clone: The genes are named according to mouse. The read ends 1 residue early relative to the CDR3; the germline J gene fills the gap. The chain couples TRBV14 to TRBJ2-4; D unresolved. CDR3 size: 14 residues. V dropped 1 base and J dropped 0 bases, with 6 bases sitting between them. CDR1 and CDR2 from the germline V gene are SGHDT and FRDEAV. The CDR3 DNA, read in part, is TGTGCCAGCAGTTTCGCAACTAGTCAAAACACCTTGTAC. It codes for CASSFATSQNTLY. The whole CDR3 sequence is CASSFATSQNTLYF.